The 15 T cell receptor beta chains below all came from one sample that was sequenced in a study of blood T cells in healthy people across ages. The second PCR ran roughly 6 to 12 cycles with a sample-barcoded 5' primer and J-beta primers. Using its own MiXCR run on the 5' RACE reads, TCRdb lists one record per CDR3 protein. The sample lists some 900,000 distinct CDR3 sequences, 25% to 30% seen once, with around 16% in the top ten. The sample was blood. These receptors were taken from an elderly woman in good health.

The chain employs TRBV6-5 and TRBJ2-5; 7 nucleotides match TRBD2. Germline V gene sequence: CDR1 MNHEY, CDR2 SVGAGI. This CDR3 comprises 14 residues. The trim removed 0 bases at V and 5 bases at J, leaving 3 bases unmatched. Here the CDR3 reads CASSYSTGGETQYF. DNA of the CDR3: TGTGCCAGCAGTTACTCGACCGGGGGGGAGACCCAGTACTTC.

Note on this clonotype: This may stem from a read error, because a much larger clone lies one nucleotide away. J is TRBJ2-1 and V is TRBV5-6; 8 nucleotides line up with TRBD2. CDR1 and CDR2 from the germline V gene are SGHDT and YYEEEE. The CDR3 extends over 17 amino acids. As DNA, the CDR3 is TGTGCCAGCAACTTGGGGTTTTGGGGGACTAGAAACAATGAGCAGTTCTTC. It is translated as CASNLGFWGTRNNEQFF.

This clonotype was seen a handful of times. A much larger clone differs from this one at a single base, so this may be a read error. V is TRBV12-3 or TRBV12-4 and J is TRBJ2-1; 9 positions agree with TRBD2. The CDR3 is 14 amino acids. V lost 6 bases, J lost 8 bases, and 8 bases stayed unmatched. The CDR3: CASRLRRGGDEQFF. The CDR3, as DNA: TGTGCCAGCAGGTTGCGGCGGGGGGGCGATGAGCAGTTCTTC.

This clonotype has at least ten counts. This chain joins TRBV7-9 and TRBJ2-7; 12 positions match TRBD1. CDR1 is SEHNR, CDR2 FQNEAQ, per germline (reference sequence). The CDR3 spans 15 residues. V gave up 1 base and J gave up 5 bases; unmatched junction bases: 3. The DNA of the CDR3 is TGTGCCAGCAGCTTAGTGGGACAGGGGGCCGACGAGCAGTACTTC. Amino acids: CASSLVGQGADEQYF.

The chain carries TRBV4-2 and TRBJ2-4; D is unclear. The DNA end lines up better with TRBJ2-7; the J call may be wrong. The CDR3 length is 15 residues. CDR1 is LGHNA, CDR2 YNFKEQ, per germline. The CDR3 coding sequence is TGTGCCAGCAGCCAAGGACCTCAGTCGGACTACGAGCAGTACTTC. It codes for CASSQGPQSDYEQYF.

Notes on this clonotype: This may come from a read error, since a much larger clone is one base off. The CDR3 protein is CTSSSQASGVYNEQFF. The CDR3 coding sequence is TGTACCAGCAGCTCTCAGGCTAGCGGGGTTTACAATGAGCAGTTCTTC. The chain is built from TRBV7-6 and TRBJ2-1; 9 positions agree with TRBD2. The germline gives CDR1 SGHVS, CDR2 FNYEAQ. The CDR3 is 16 amino acids.

As to this clonotype: A read error is possible here, since a much larger clone lies one base away. The chain is built from TRBV20-1 and TRBJ2-1; D gene uncertain. Trimming took 0 bases from V and 13 from J, leaving 22 bases between them. The germline CDR1 and CDR2 sequences are DFQATT and SNEGSKA (reference sequence). CDR3 length: 15 residues. CDR3 DNA: TGCAGTGCTAGAGATCAGATGGCAGTCCAAGAGACCCAGTTCTTC. Residues: CSARDQMAVQETQFF.

This clonotype was detected only once. The rearrangement joins TRBV10-3 to TRBJ2-5; D is tentatively TRBD1 or TRBD2 (6 bases each). Trimming cost V 8 bases and J 11 bases, with 18 bases left between them. This CDR3 contains 12 residues. CDR1 is ENHRY and CDR2 is SYGVKD in the germline V gene. The CDR3 loop reads CAIEDSAREQYF. As DNA, the CDR3 is TGTGCCATCGAGGACAGCGCCCGGGAGCAGTACTTC.

The DNA of the CDR3 is TGCGCCAGCAGCCGGGGGACAGGATACAATGAGCAGTTCTTC. Translation: CASSRGTGYNEQFF. J is TRBJ2-1 and V is TRBV4-1; 8 bases map to TRBD1. Germline CDR1 MGHRA, CDR2 YSYEKL. The V segment lost 4 bases and the J segment 4 bases; nucleotides outside the gene matches: 3. The CDR3 loop spans 14 amino acids.

This clonotype was seen repeatedly, ten times or more. CDR3 nucleotides: TGCAGCGCTTCCGGGACAGCGAGCACAGATACGCAGTATTTT. This gives the protein CSASGTASTDTQYF. V gene TRBV29-1 combines with J gene TRBJ2-3, with TRBD1 matching 7 bases. The germline gives CDR1 SQVTM, CDR2 ANQGSEA. Losses at the gene ends were 7 bases for V and 0 bases for J; bases not matched to a gene: 7. The CDR3 totals 14 residues.

The count of this clonotype is one. CDR3 in amino acids: CTSSLGIRGWGYTF. The CDR3 coding sequence is TGTACCAGCAGCTTAGGAATAAGGGGCTGGGGCTACACCTTC. J is TRBJ1-2 and V is TRBV7-2; D perhaps matches TRBD1 (5 bases). V was trimmed by 1 base and J by 8 bases, leaving 14 bases between them. This CDR3 comprises 14 residues. CDR1 is SGHTA, CDR2 FQGNSA, per germline. Variable domain in full (rest from reference TRBV7-2 and TRBJ1-2): GAGVSQSPSNKVTEKGKDVELRCDPISGHTALYWYRQSLGQGLEFLIYFQGNSAPDKSGLPSDRFSAERTGGSVSTLTIQRTQQEDSAVYLCTSSLGIRGWGYTFGSGTRLTVV.

Of note for this clonotype: Given a much more abundant clone one base away, this may be a read error. This chain uses TRBV7-2 with TRBJ2-7; D may be TRBD1 (6 bases). The length of the CDR3 is 12 residues. V was trimmed by 2 bases and J by 7 bases, leaving 9 bases between them. The germline gives CDR1 SGHTA, CDR2 FQGNSA. The CDR3 nucleotides read TGTGCCAGCAGCTTAACAGGGAGAGAGCAGTACGTC. As protein: CASSLTGREQYV.

Concerning this clonotype: This may stem from a read error, because a much larger clone lies one nucleotide away. V is TRBV12-3 or TRBV12-4 and J is TRBJ2-6; either TRBD1 or TRBD2 may supply D (6 bases each). This CDR3 has 16 residues. As DNA, the CDR3 is TGTGCCAGCAGTTTTGAAGGGGGGCAAGGGGCCAACGCCCTGACTTTC. Translation gives CASSFEGGQGANALTF.

Worth noting for this clonotype: Its ends do not fully match the called genes, so a read error is possible. The V and J genes are TRBV6-6 and TRBJ2-3, with D possibly being TRBD1 (6 bases). Germline assignment: CDR1 MNHNY and CDR2 SVGAGI (reference sequence). The CDR3 length is 12 residues. This CDR3 is CTSGPRGDTQYF. The DNA of the CDR3 is TGTACCAGCGGCCCCAGGGGAGATACGCAGTATTTT.

This clonotype was recorded at least ten times. The chain uses TRBV12-3 or TRBV12-4 and TRBJ1-2, with 10 bases matching TRBD1. Trimming cost V 3 bases and J 4 bases; bases outside gene matches: 5. The CDR3 runs to 15 residues. CDR3 sequence (DNA): TGTGCCAGCAGTTTGAGGGGACAGGGGACCTATGGCTACACCTTC. It yields the protein CASSLRGQGTYGYTF.